This entry is about one T cell receptor beta chain. Under the authors' procedure: From reference gene primer amplification, estimates of nucleated cell counts were derived. Assay used: immunoSEQ multiplex PCR; TCRdb lists only in-frame clones, some missing. V, J and clone size derive from that table, while D and trimming were established from the DNA sequence. The sample contains around 270,000 clones, roughly 91% of which appear only once. CDR3 length: 15 residues. CDR1 is LNHDA, CDR2 SQIVND, per germline (reference sequence). The J segment lost 8 bases and the V segment lost 6 bases, leaving 12 bases of the junction unmatched. This entry is derived from a study of blood T cell repertoires in COVID-19. Study overall: Acute and convalescent COVID-19 samples came from the United States, Italy and Spain. PBMCs, B-cell-depleted T cells, or T cells were the source of the cDNA or gDNA that made up the material.

This sequence joins TRBV19 and TRBJ1-2; TRBD1 aligns across 10 bases. This TCR was sampled from a man aged 35-49 years with acute or convalescent COVID-19. The specimen sequenced was peripheral blood. This CDR3 is CASSVTGDRGGGYTF. The DNA for the CDR3 is TGTGCCAGTAGCGTTACCGGGGACAGGGGAGGCGGCTACACCTTC.